The following is a TCR beta chain sequence with its context. The CDR3 is 14 residues long. Trimming removed 3 bases from V and 5 bases from J, with 11 bases in between. Looked up from germline, CDR1 is KGHSH and CDR2 is LQKENI. The sample comes from a study of blood T cell repertoires in COVID-19. Study-wide background: Sources were T cells, B-cell-depleted T cells, or PBMCs; the material itself was cDNA or gDNA.

Per the authors' pipeline: Amplifying reference gene primers gave estimates of nucleated cell counts. Here immunoSEQ multiplex PCR was the method, and the copy in TCRdb shows in-frame clones only, minus some. That table supplies the V and J calls and clone size; D and trimming were determined from the DNA. The sample holds 230,000 or so clones, about 91% seen once. Cohort placement rested on clinical history that participants reported themselves. The TCR comes from a middle-aged woman with acute COVID-19. The sequenced sample consisted of PBMCs or T cells enriched from blood (not recorded which). V and J are TRBV18 and TRBJ1-5, with D uncertain. CDR3 in DNA: TGTGCCAGCTCACCGTACACGTCTGATCAGCCCCAGCATTTT. Protein: CASSPYTSDQPQHF.